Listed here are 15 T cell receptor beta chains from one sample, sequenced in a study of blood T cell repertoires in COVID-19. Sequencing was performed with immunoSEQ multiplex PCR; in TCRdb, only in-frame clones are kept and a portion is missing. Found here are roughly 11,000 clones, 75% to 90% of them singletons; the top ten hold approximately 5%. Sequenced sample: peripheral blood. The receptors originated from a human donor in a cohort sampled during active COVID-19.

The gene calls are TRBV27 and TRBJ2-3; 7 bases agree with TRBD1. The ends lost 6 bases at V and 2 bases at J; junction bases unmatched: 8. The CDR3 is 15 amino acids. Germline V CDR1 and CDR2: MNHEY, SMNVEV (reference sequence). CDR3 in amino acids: CASRAGRGSTDTQYF. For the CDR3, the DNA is TGTGCCAGCAGAGCCGGCAGGGGGTCCACAGATACGCAGTATTTT.

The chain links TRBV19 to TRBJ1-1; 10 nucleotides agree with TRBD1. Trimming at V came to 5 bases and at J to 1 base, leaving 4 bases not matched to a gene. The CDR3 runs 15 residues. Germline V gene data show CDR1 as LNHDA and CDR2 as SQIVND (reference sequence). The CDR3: CASSDRDRGNTEAFF. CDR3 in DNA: TGTGCCAGTAGTGATCGGGACAGGGGGAACACTGAAGCTTTCTTT.

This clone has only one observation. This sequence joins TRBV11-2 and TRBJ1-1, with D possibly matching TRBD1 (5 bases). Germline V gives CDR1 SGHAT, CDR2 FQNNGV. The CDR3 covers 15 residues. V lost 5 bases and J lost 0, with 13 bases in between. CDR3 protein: CASSRPTALNTEAFF. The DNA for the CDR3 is TGTGCCAGCAGCAGACCGACAGCCTTGAACACTGAAGCTTTCTTT. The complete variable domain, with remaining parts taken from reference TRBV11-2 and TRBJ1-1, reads EAGVAQSPRYKIIEKRQSVAFWCNPISGHATLYWYQQILGQGPKLLIQFQNNGVVDDSQLPKDRFSAERLKGVDSTLKIQPAKLEDSAVYLCASSRPTALNTEAFFGQGTRLTVV.

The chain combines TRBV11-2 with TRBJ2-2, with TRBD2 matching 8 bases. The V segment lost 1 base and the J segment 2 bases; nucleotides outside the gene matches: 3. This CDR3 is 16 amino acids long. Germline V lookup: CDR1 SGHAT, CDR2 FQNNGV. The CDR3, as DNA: TGTGCCAGCAGCTTAGGTAGCGGGGTCAACACCGGGGAGCTGTTTTTT. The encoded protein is CASSLGSGVNTGELFF.

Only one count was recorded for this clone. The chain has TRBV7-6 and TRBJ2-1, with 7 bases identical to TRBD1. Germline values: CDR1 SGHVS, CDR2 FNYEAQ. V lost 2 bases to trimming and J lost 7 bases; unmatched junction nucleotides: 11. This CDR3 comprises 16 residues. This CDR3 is CASSLFASRGLNEQFF. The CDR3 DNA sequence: TGTGCCAGCAGCTTATTCGCTAGCAGGGGGTTGAATGAGCAGTTCTTC. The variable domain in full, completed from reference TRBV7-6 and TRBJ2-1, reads GAGVSQSPRYKVTKRGQDVALRCDPISGHVSLYWYRQALGQGPEFLTYFNYEAQQDKSGLPNDRFSAERPEGSISTLTIQRTEQRDSAMYRCASSLFASRGLNEQFFGPGTRLTVL.

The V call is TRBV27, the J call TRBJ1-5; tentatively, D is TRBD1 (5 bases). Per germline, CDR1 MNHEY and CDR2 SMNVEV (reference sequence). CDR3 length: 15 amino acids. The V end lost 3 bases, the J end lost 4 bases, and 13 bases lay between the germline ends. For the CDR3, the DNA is TGTGCCAGCAGTTTGGGGGGAGGGGTTAATCAGCCCCAGCATTTT. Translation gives CASSLGGGVNQPQHF.

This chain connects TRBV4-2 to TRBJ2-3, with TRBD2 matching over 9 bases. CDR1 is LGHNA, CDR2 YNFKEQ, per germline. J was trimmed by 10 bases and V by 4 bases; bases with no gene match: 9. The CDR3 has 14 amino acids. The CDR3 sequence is CASSPVAGVRAQYF. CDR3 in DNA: TGTGCCAGCAGCCCCGTAGCGGGGGTGCGCGCGCAGTATTTT.

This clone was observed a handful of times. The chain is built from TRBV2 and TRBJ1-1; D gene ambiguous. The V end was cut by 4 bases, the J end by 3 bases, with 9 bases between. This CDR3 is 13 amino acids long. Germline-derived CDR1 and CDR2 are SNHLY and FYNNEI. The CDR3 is CASSGLQDTEAFF. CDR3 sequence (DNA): TGTGCCAGCAGTGGTCTGCAGGACACTGAAGCTTTCTTT.

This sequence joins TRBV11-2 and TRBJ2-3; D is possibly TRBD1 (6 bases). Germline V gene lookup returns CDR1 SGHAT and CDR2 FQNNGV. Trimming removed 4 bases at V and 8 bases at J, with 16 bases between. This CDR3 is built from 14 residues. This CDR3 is CASSSGVDQVTQYF. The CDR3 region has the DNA TGTGCCAGCAGCTCAGGGGTAGATCAGGTTACGCAGTATTTT.

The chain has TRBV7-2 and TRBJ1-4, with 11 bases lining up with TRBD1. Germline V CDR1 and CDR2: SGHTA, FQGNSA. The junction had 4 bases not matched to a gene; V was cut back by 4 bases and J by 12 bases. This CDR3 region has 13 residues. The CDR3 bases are TGTGCCAGCAGCTCGGCGGGACAGGGGGAACTGTTTTTT. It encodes CASSSAGQGELFF.

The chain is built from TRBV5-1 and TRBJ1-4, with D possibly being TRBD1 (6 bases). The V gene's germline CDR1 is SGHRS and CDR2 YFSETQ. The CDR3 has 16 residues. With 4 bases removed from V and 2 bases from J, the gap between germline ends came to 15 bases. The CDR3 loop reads CASSREGGRTNEKLFF. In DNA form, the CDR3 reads TGCGCCAGCAGCCGGGAAGGGGGACGGACTAATGAAAAACTGTTTTTT.

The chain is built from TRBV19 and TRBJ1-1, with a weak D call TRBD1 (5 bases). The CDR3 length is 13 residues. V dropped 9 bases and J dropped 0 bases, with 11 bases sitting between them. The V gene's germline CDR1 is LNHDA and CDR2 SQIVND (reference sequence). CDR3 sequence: CASSQELNTEAFF. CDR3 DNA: TGTGCCAGCTCACAGGAACTGAACACTGAAGCTTTCTTT.

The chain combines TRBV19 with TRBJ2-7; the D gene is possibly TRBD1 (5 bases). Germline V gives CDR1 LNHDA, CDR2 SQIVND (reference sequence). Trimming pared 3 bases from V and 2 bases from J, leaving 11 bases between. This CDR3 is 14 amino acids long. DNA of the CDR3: TGTGCCAGTAGTATCAGCGCAGGGACCTACGAGCAGTACTTC. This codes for CASSISAGTYEQYF. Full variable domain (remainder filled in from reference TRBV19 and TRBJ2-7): DGGITQSPKYLFRKEGQNVTLSCEQNLNHDAMYWYRQDPGQGLRLIYYSQIVNDFQKGDIAEGYSVSREKKESFPLTVTSAQKNPTAFYLCASSISAGTYEQYFGPGTRLTVT.

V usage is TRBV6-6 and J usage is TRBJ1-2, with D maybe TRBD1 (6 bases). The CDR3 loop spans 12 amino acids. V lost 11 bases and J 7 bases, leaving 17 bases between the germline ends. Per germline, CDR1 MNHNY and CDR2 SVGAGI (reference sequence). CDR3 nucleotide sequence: TGTGCCGTCGGGAGGGGGGGCCTTGGCTACACCTTC. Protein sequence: CAVGRGGLGYTF.

The DNA for the CDR3 is TGTGCCAGCAGCTTGGCAGGGGTTAATTCACCCCTCCACTTT. Protein: CASSLAGVNSPLHF. This sequence joins TRBV5-6 and TRBJ1-6; weak D call: TRBD1 (6 bases). The CDR3 totals 14 residues. Between the trimmed V and J ends, which lost 0 bases and 6 bases, there was a span of 7 bases. The germline V gene has CDR1 SGHDT and CDR2 YYEEEE.